Below, 3 T cell receptor beta chains from the same sample are listed, as sequenced in a study of lymphopenia after photon versus proton radiotherapy. TCRdb's table, derived via immunoSEQ multiplex PCR, lists solely in-frame clones and lacks some. This table has approximately 71,000 clones, approximately 91% appearing once. The sample was peripheral blood, taken from a patient treated with photon-based radiotherapy. All receptors come from a woman in her 70s with pancreatic cancer.

The rearrangement uses TRBV7-6 and TRBJ2-2, with D unclear. The germline V and J ends were trimmed by 3 bases and 2 bases, with 4 bases remaining between them. Germline V gene data show CDR1 as SGHVS and CDR2 as FNYEAQ. The CDR3 loop spans 13 amino acids. The CDR3 here is CASSFRNTGELFF. The CDR3 bases are TGTGCCAGCAGCTTCAGAAACACCGGGGAGCTGTTTTTT.

Here the CDR3 reads CASSQGFLAGGPTDTQYF. In DNA form, the CDR3 reads TGTGCCAGCAGCCAAGGATTTCTAGCGGGAGGACCCACAGATACGCAGTATTTT. The genes are TRBV14 and TRBJ2-3, with 11 bases matching TRBD2. Per germline, CDR1 SGHDN and CDR2 FVKESK. Trimming cost V 1 base and J 2 bases; bases outside gene matches: 8. The CDR3 has 18 residues.

This clone has only a few counts. The chain is built from TRBV10-1 and TRBJ1-2; the match to TRBD1 covers 8 bases. Losses at the gene ends were 10 bases for V and 8 bases for J; bases not matched to a gene: 15. CDR1 and CDR2 (germline): WNHNN, SYGVQD (reference sequence). CDR3 length: 14 residues. In DNA, the CDR3 is TGCGCCATCGCGGACAGGGCTTCACGTAAGGGCTACACCTTC. This gives the protein CAIADRASRKGYTF.